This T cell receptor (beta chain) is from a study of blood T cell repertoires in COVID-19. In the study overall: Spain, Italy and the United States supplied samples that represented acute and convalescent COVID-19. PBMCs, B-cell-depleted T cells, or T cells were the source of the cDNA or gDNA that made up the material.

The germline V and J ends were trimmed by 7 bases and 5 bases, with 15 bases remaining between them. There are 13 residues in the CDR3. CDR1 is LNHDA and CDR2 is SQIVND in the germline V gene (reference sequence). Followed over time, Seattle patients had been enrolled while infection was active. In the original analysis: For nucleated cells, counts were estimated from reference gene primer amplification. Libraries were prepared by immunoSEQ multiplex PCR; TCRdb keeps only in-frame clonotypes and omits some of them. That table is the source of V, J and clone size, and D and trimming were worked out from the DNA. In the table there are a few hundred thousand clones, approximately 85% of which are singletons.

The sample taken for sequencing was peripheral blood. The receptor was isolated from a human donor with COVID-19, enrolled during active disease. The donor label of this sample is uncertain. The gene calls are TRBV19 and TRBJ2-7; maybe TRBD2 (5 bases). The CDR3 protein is CASIRLRDNEQYF. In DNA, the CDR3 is TGTGCCAGTATCCGTCTACGGGATAACGAGCAGTACTTC.